This T cell receptor beta chain emerged from a study of T cells in localized non-small cell lung cancer. This CDR3 has 14 amino acids. Germline V gene data show CDR1 as SGHDN and CDR2 as FVKESK. V gave up 4 bases and J gave up 3 bases; unmatched junction bases: 3. Sequenced by immunoSEQ multiplex PCR; TCRdb stores in-frame clones only, minus some. The sample has some 2,000 clones; around 21% are singletons. This sequence was found in a man aged 40 to 75 with stage II lung adenocarcinoma. The specimen comprised normal lung tissue next to the tumor, sampled before any cancer treatment. V usage is TRBV14 and J usage is TRBJ2-7, with 10 positions matching TRBD2. For the CDR3, the DNA is TGTGCCAGCAGCCTCCTAGCGGGGGACTACGAGCAGTACTTC. This encodes CASSLLAGDYEQYF.